This note documents a single T cell receptor (beta chain) sequence. The method was immunoSEQ multiplex PCR; TCRdb's version includes in-frame clones alone and lacks a portion of them. The top ten hold about 8.9% of the sample, which has about 210,000 clones, 80% to 85% seen once. The sample belongs to a study of blood T cell repertoires in COVID-19. For the study at large: Nucleic acid was either cDNA or gDNA, and it came from T cells, B-cell-depleted T cells, or PBMCs.

The participants were between about 18 and 89 years old and came from about two dozen US areas. The CDR3 contains 15 residues. Trimming took off 7 bases at V and 1 base at J, with 17 bases between the two ends. Germline assignment: CDR1 SGHTA and CDR2 FQGNSA. The TCR originated in a woman aged 45-65 years with acute COVID-19. This chain links TRBV7-2 with TRBJ2-7, with D perhaps matching TRBD1 (5 bases). Source material: PBMCs or T cells enriched from blood (not recorded which). The CDR3 spells CASTPGSVLSYEQYF. The CDR3 DNA is TGTGCCAGCACCCCAGGGTCGGTTCTTTCCTACGAGCAGTACTTC.